One sample yielded the 8 T cell receptor beta chains listed below, sequenced in a study of tumor-infiltrating lymphocytes in primary liver carcinoma. With a constant-region primer, TCR beta cDNA was made from approximately 500 ng of total RNA. Investigators got TCR beta libraries out of three nested multiplex PCR rounds, done with slightly modified ARM-PCR. PCR rounds one and two used TRBV1-TRBV30 forward primers with a C-beta reverse primer for about 9 cycles each. TCRdb passed the multiplex PCR reads through MiXCR, listing each CDR3 protein once. The sample carries roughly 100,000 distinct CDR3 sequences, roughly 80% recorded once. RNA and DNA were co-extracted from about 19-30 mg of unsorted bulk tissue. Sequenced input: liver tumor tissue from sampling region 3. Subset noted: tumor region T3, left-lateral pole. The receptors stem from a man aged 35 to 55 with primary liver carcinoma and hepatitis B virus infection.

Notes on this clonotype: One end of the junction varies from germline; a read error may be responsible. This rearrangement joins TRBV18 to TRBJ2-3; D call uncertain. CDR1 KGHSH and CDR2 LQKENI come from the germline V gene. The CDR3 consists of 12 residues. The CDR3 DNA follows: TGTGCCAGCTCACCAACCGAGGATACGCGGTATTTT. Translating gives CASSPTEDTRYF.

This clonotype was counted many times. The rearrangement links TRBV7-8 to TRBJ1-1; D not certain. This CDR3 comprises 14 residues. CDR1 is SGHVS and CDR2 is FQNEAQ in the germline V gene. With 3 bases removed from V and 4 bases from J, the gap between germline ends came to 12 bases. In DNA, the CDR3 is TGTGCCAGCAGCTTGAGGGATCGCCGCACTGAAGCTTTCTTT. This encodes CASSLRDRRTEAFF.

Worth noting for this clonotype: A read error may be the cause here, since a much bigger clone is one base away. V and J are TRBV9 and TRBJ2-3; TRBD1 agrees at 11 bases. The CDR3 contains 16 residues. Germline V gives CDR1 SGDLS, CDR2 YYNGEE. This chain's CDR3 is CASSFRTGGLTYTQYF. Here the CDR3 DNA reads TGTGCCAGCAGCTTCCGGACAGGGGGCCTCACATATACGCAGTATTTT.

For this clonotype: The junction and the germline gene differ at one end; a read error may be behind it. The chain has TRBV11-2 and TRBJ2-7; D not certain. CDR1 and CDR2 from the germline V gene are SGHAT and FQNNGV. The CDR3 runs to 12 residues. This CDR3 reads CASILTRNEQYF. Written as DNA, the CDR3 is TGTGCCAGCATCCTAACAAGAAACGAGCAATACTTC.

This clonotype rates as medium-sized. The chain combines TRBV12-3 or TRBV12-4 with TRBJ2-7, with 7 positions matching TRBD2. J gave up 1 base and V 3 bases, and 3 bases lay outside the gene matches. This CDR3 spans 14 amino acids. The CDR3 nucleotides read TGTGCCAGCAGTTTGCAGGGAGGGTCCTACGAGCAGTACTTC. This encodes CASSLQGGSYEQYF.

With respect to this clonotype: The junction shows a germline mismatch at one end, possibly a read error. This chain joins TRBV6-1 and TRBJ2-1; D remains unclear. The CDR3 has 13 amino acids. CDR1 is MNHNS and CDR2 is SASEGT in the germline V gene. CDR3 sequence reads: CASSAKAQTEQFF. The DNA for the CDR3 is TGTGCCAGCAGTGCGAAGGCACAGACTGAGCAGTTCTTT.

A remark on this clonotype: This CDR3 is missing its conserved last phenylalanine or tryptophan, likely due to a read error. The V call is TRBV29-1, the J call TRBJ2-3; TRBD2 matches at 10 bases. CDR3 size: 16 residues. Germline V gene lookup returns CDR1 SQVTM and CDR2 ANQGSEA. The junction had 10 bases not matched to a gene; V was cut back by 1 base and J by 6 bases. Written as DNA, the CDR3 is TGCAGCGTTGAAGGTACTAGCGGGACCAGCGCTGATACGCAGTATTGT. Its translation is CSVEGTSGTSADTQYC.

About this clonotype itself: Germline and junction disagree at one end, which may indicate a read error. The CDR3 reads CNVAPGWGMNTKAFF. Here the CDR3 DNA reads TGTAACGTTGCCCCGGGATGGGGAATGAACACTAAAGCTTTCTTT. The V and J genes are TRBV29-1 and TRBJ1-1; unclear D gene. The CDR3 loop spans 15 amino acids. Germline V CDR1 and CDR2: SQVTM, ANQGSEA. Using reference TRBV29-1 and TRBJ1-1 for the parts outside the CDR3, the full variable domain is SAVISQKPSRDICQRGTSLTIQCQVDSQVTMMFWYRQQPGQSLTLIATANQGSEATYESGFVIDKFPISRPNLTFSTLTVSNMSPEDSSIYLCNVAPGWGMNTKAFFGQGTRLTVV.